The present entry profiles one TCR beta chain with its context. Libraries were prepared by immunoSEQ multiplex PCR; TCRdb keeps only in-frame clonotypes and omits some of them. The sample includes 20,000 to 25,000 clones, about 85% of them seen just once. This specimen belongs to a study of T cell changes during pregnancy in multiple sclerosis. Sequences were derived from CD8+ T cells from peripheral blood mononuclear cells, sampled in the first trimester of pregnancy. The clonotype comes from a female donor in good health, enrolled as a control in a pregnancy study.

As DNA, the CDR3 is TGTGCCAGCAGCCAAGGACTGGGGAGCTCCTACGAGCAGTACTTC. Translation: CASSQGLGSSYEQYF. The chain carries TRBV4-2 and TRBJ2-7; maybe TRBD2 (5 bases). The germline V and J ends were trimmed by 1 base and 0 bases, with 10 bases remaining between them. Germline CDR1 LGHNA, CDR2 YNFKEQ. This CDR3 comprises 15 residues.